What follows are 14 T cell receptor beta chains derived from one specimen sequenced in a study of identical twins. One entry per CDR3 protein, called by TCRdb with MiXCR from the 5' RACE reads. Among some 660,000 distinct CDR3 sequences listed, 8.5% to 9% were seen once. This sample was shared with a second study, whose subject was yellow fever vaccine responses in identical twins.

The sequenced sample was PBMCs. The receptors were sampled from a woman in her late teens or twenties in good health.

This clonotype was seen more than once but under ten times. The V and J genes are TRBV4-2 and TRBJ2-5; 8 bases are shared with TRBD2. This CDR3 contains 17 residues. Germline V gene sequence: CDR1 LGHNA, CDR2 YNFKEQ. The J segment lost 4 bases and the V segment lost 2 bases, leaving 12 bases of the junction unmatched. CDR3 sequence (DNA): TGTGCCAGCAGCCAAAATACCGGGACTAGTACTAGAGAGACCCAGTACTTC. Its protein is CASSQNTGTSTRETQYF.

The table lists this clonotype with a few counts. The V call is TRBV7-3, the J call TRBJ2-1, with 7 bases that match TRBD1. Germline V gene data show CDR1 as SGHTA and CDR2 as FQGTGA. The length of the CDR3 is 16 residues. V was clipped by 5 bases and J by 5 bases; unmatched bases: 12. The DNA for the CDR3 is TGTGCCAGCAGCCAGATACCGGGACAGCGGCACAATGAGCAGTTCTTC. The encoded protein is CASSQIPGQRHNEQFF.

J is TRBJ2-2 and V is TRBV29-1, with 11 bases identical to TRBD1. J lost 3 bases, V lost 7 bases, and 4 bases had no gene match. The CDR3 covers 14 residues. Germline V lookup: CDR1 SQVTM, CDR2 ANQGSEA. CDR3 coding DNA: TGCAGCGGTGGACAGGGGGCCGACACCGGGGAGCTGTTTTTT. This translates into CSGGQGADTGELFF.

Concerning this clonotype: With a much larger clone just one base away, this may be a read error. This chain uses TRBV5-1 with TRBJ2-3; D is perhaps TRBD2 (6 bases). The length of the CDR3 is 14 residues. The germline V gene has CDR1 SGHRS and CDR2 YFSETQ. The CDR3 sequence is CASSLDSGEDTQNF. The CDR3 coding sequence is TGCGCCAGCAGCTTGGACTCGGGGGAGGATACGCAGAATTTT.

This clonotype was seen at least ten times. This chain joins TRBV12-3 or TRBV12-4 and TRBJ2-4, with TRBD2 identical over 10 bases. The CDR3 sequence is 16 residues long. V lost 7 bases to trimming and J lost 0 bases; unmatched junction nucleotides: 6. The CDR3 DNA sequence: TGTGCCAGCACACTAGCGGGGAATTTAGCCAAAAACATTCAGTACTTC. Protein sequence: CASTLAGNLAKNIQYF.

In its sample, this clonotype was seen a few times. The chain couples TRBV4-1 to TRBJ2-7, with D perhaps TRBD1 or TRBD2 (5 bases each). CDR3 length equals 13 residues. Germline assignment: CDR1 MGHRA and CDR2 YSYEKL. Trimming left V 4 bases short and J 3 bases short, with 10 bases between. For the CDR3, the DNA is TGCGCCAGCAGCCCGGGGCATAACTACGAGCAGTACTTC. It encodes CASSPGHNYEQYF.

The CDR3 bases are TGTGCCAGCAGTTCTAAGATGACGAGCGGGTATGGCTACACCTTC. As protein: CASSSKMTSGYGYTF. The chain employs TRBV6-5 and TRBJ1-2; D call uncertain. Trimming stripped 4 bases from V and 5 bases from J, with 17 bases between. The CDR3 has 15 residues. The germline CDR1 and CDR2 sequences are MNHEY and SVGAGI.

The rearrangement links TRBV5-1 to TRBJ1-5, with 7 bases that match TRBD1. In germline, CDR1 is SGHRS, CDR2 YFSETQ. CDR3 length equals 15 residues. V trimming: 3 bases; J trimming: 6 bases; junction bases outside the gene matches: 9. CDR3 sequence: CASSSTGMGRQPQHF. The CDR3 region has the DNA TGCGCCAGCAGCTCGACAGGGATGGGACGTCAGCCCCAGCATTTT.

This clonotype occurred many times. The chain uses TRBV4-2 and TRBJ2-1, with 14 bases lining up with TRBD2. The germline V gene encodes CDR1 LGHNA and CDR2 YNFKEQ. CDR3 size: 16 residues. J gave up 8 bases and V 2 bases, and 5 bases lay outside the gene matches. The CDR3, as DNA: TGTGCCAGCAGCCAACCCGGGACTAGCGGGGGCTATGAGCAGTTCTTC. This translates into CASSQPGTSGGYEQFF.

The chain combines TRBV14 with TRBJ1-2; possibly TRBD1 for D (6 bases). Trimming shortened V by 3 bases and J by 3 bases, and 11 bases separated the two germline ends. Germline-derived CDR1 and CDR2 are SGHDN and FVKESK. The CDR3 contains 14 residues. DNA for the CDR3: TGTGCCAGCAGCCACCCGACAGGAGACTATGGCTACACCTTC. It encodes CASSHPTGDYGYTF.

In its sample, this clonotype was seen a few times. J is TRBJ2-1 and V is TRBV6-1; weak D call: TRBD1 (6 bases). V lost 5 bases and J 1 base, leaving 15 bases between the germline ends. Germline CDR1 and CDR2: MNHNS and SASEGT. This CDR3 comprises 16 residues. The CDR3, as DNA: TGTGCCAGCAGTCCGCGGGCTCAGGGGTCCTACAATGAGCAGTTCTTC. Amino acids: CASSPRAQGSYNEQFF.

In this sample, this clonotype turned up a few times. This chain uses TRBV20-1 with TRBJ2-7; 13 nucleotides line up with TRBD2. Germline CDR1 reads DFQATT; CDR2 reads SNEGSKA (reference sequence). The CDR3 contains 14 residues. J was trimmed by 3 bases and V by 6 bases; bases with no gene match: 5. The CDR3 loop reads CSAETSGRVYEQYF. DNA of the CDR3: TGCAGTGCCGAAACTAGCGGGAGGGTCTACGAGCAGTACTTC.

This clonotype was observed at least ten times. The V and J genes are TRBV7-8 and TRBJ2-7; 9 bases are shared with TRBD1. CDR3 length: 13 amino acids. V was pared by 5 bases and J by 5 bases, with 4 bases of the junction left unmatched. The V gene's germline CDR1 is SGHVS and CDR2 FQNEAQ. The CDR3 coding sequence is TGTGCCAGCAGCCTACAGGGGGCTCACGAGCAGTACTTC. It is translated as CASSLQGAHEQYF.

This clonotype was observed at least ten times. J is TRBJ2-1 and V is TRBV5-4; D unclear. The CDR3 has 11 amino acids. The V gene lost 3 bases and the J gene lost 9 bases, with 7 bases spanning the gap. Germline CDR1 is SGHNT and CDR2 is YYREEE (reference sequence). Here the CDR3 reads CASSSDREQFF. The CDR3 DNA is TGTGCCAGCAGCTCCGACCGTGAGCAGTTCTTC.